Following are 20 T cell receptor beta chains from one sample sequenced in a study of blood T cell repertoires in COVID-19. Sequenced by immunoSEQ multiplex PCR; TCRdb stores in-frame clones only, minus some. The data show 120,000 or so clones, with 65% to 90% seen just once and 25% to 30% held by the top ten. Sequencing was performed on peripheral blood. These receptors all come from an elderly woman with acute or convalescent COVID-19.

The chain joins TRBV28 to TRBJ2-2; 7 bases line up with TRBD2. V trimming: 6 bases; J trimming: 2 bases; junction bases outside the gene matches: 9. Germline V gene lookup returns CDR1 MDHEN and CDR2 SYDVKM. The CDR3 is 16 residues long. CDR3 sequence reads: CASRLPGLRNTGELFF. DNA for the CDR3: TGTGCCAGCAGACTTCCGGGACTACGTAACACCGGGGAGCTGTTTTTT.

The V call is TRBV20-1, the J call TRBJ2-3, with TRBD1 matching 7 bases. Germline CDR1 is DFQATT and CDR2 is SNEGSKA (reference sequence). V gave up 8 bases and J gave up 4 bases; unmatched junction bases: 3. The CDR3 totals 11 residues. CDR3 region: CSPQGSDTQYF. CDR3 sequence (DNA): TGCAGTCCACAGGGGTCAGATACGCAGTATTTT.

V usage is TRBV2 and J usage is TRBJ1-1, with unresolved D. Between the trimmed V and J ends, which lost 6 bases and 10 bases, there was a span of 15 bases. The germline V gene encodes CDR1 SNHLY and CDR2 FYNNEI. This CDR3 is 12 amino acids long. The CDR3 DNA reads as TGTGCCAGCAGGCTTGTCTCATCGGGAGCTTTCTTT. Its protein product is CASRLVSSGAFF.

The chain carries TRBV5-1 and TRBJ1-2; no reliable D call. Trimming took 0 bases from V and 8 from J, leaving 11 bases between them. The CDR3 is 13 residues long. CDR1 and CDR2 (germline): SGHRS, YFSETQ. CDR3 DNA: TGCGCCAGCAGCTTGGGCGGGCAGGACGGCTACACCTTC. It codes for CASSLGGQDGYTF.

The rearrangement uses TRBV5-1 and TRBJ2-3, with TRBD1 matching over 12 bases. Trimming removed 5 bases from V and 7 bases from J; junction bases left unmatched: 8. The germline V gene encodes CDR1 SGHRS and CDR2 YFSETQ. This CDR3 has 15 residues. CDR3 nucleotide sequence: TGCGCCAGCAGACGACCGGGACAGGGGGCGAATACGCAGTATTTT. Encoded protein: CASRRPGQGANTQYF. The full variable domain, with the rest looked up from reference TRBV5-1 and TRBJ2-3, is KAGVTQTPRYLIKTRGQQVTLSCSPISGHRSVSWYQQTPGQGLQFLFEYFSETQRNKGNFPGRFSGRQFSNSRSEMNVSTLELGDSALYLCASRRPGQGANTQYFGPGTRLTVL.

The rearrangement links TRBV7-9 to TRBJ2-5, with TRBD2 as a possible D gene (6 bases). CDR1 is SEHNR and CDR2 is FQNEAQ in the germline V gene (reference sequence). The V end lost 5 bases, the J end lost 7 bases, and 17 bases lay between the germline ends. This CDR3 comprises 14 residues. CDR3 coding DNA: TGTGCCAGCAGCCGGGACTCCATTTCAGTGACCCAGTACTTC. Protein: CASSRDSISVTQYF.

The V call is TRBV19, the J call TRBJ1-2; D not certain. V gave up 4 bases and J gave up 6 bases, with 15 bases separating them. Germline V gene data show CDR1 as LNHDA and CDR2 as SQIVND (reference sequence). The CDR3 length is 14 residues. CDR3: CASSTRVGADGYTF. The CDR3 DNA reads TGTGCCAGTAGTACCAGAGTCGGCGCGGATGGCTACACCTTC.

V and J are TRBV25-1 and TRBJ2-5; no reliable D call. The CDR3 length is 13 residues. The V and J ends lost 4 bases and 3 bases respectively, with 9 bases between them. Looked up from germline, CDR1 is MGHDK and CDR2 is SYGVNS. The CDR3 loop is CASSAPSEETQYF. In nucleotides, the CDR3 is TGTGCCAGCAGTGCCCCTTCGGAAGAGACCCAGTACTTC. The full variable domain, rest sourced from reference TRBV25-1 and TRBJ2-5, is EADIYQTPRYLVIGTGKKITLECSQTMGHDKMYWYQQDPGMELHLIHYSYGVNSTEKGDLSSESTVSRIRTEHFPLTLESARPSHTSQYLCASSAPSEETQYFGPGTRLLVL.

This clone appeared a few times. The rearrangement joins TRBV29-1 to TRBJ1-1, with 8 bases matching TRBD1. The CDR3 has 12 residues. The germline gives CDR1 SQVTM, CDR2 ANQGSEA. Trimming took 7 bases from V and 0 from J; bases not matched to a gene: 1. The CDR3 DNA reads TGCAGCGCGGACAGGGTGAACACTGAAGCTTTCTTT. It is translated as CSADRVNTEAFF.

The chain combines TRBV29-1 with TRBJ2-5; 8 bases fit TRBD1. This CDR3 comprises 12 residues. Trimming cost V 4 bases and J 9 bases; bases outside gene matches: 7. The V gene's germline CDR1 is SQVTM and CDR2 ANQGSEA. CDR3 DNA: TGCAGCGTTGGGTACAGGGGGGCCCCCCAGTACTTC. Amino acids: CSVGYRGAPQYF.

This clone was seen only a few times. The chain couples TRBV7-9 to TRBJ1-6; 7 bases align to TRBD1. After removal of 5 bases from V and 7 bases from J, the junction contained 11 bases not matched to a gene. The germline CDR1 and CDR2 sequences are SEHNR and FQNEAQ (reference sequence). The CDR3 runs 16 residues. Written as DNA, the CDR3 is TGTGCCAGCAGCGAAAAACAGGGGACTGAGAATTCACCCCTCCACTTT. Translated, it gives CASSEKQGTENSPLHF.

The chain employs TRBV10-3 and TRBJ1-5; D gene ambiguous. This CDR3 is built from 13 residues. From germline, CDR1 is ENHRY and CDR2 SYGVKD. Trimming stripped 2 bases from V and 4 bases from J, with 6 bases between. CDR3 sequence reads: CAISEGRNQPQHF. The CDR3 region has the DNA TGTGCCATCAGTGAGGGTAGAAATCAGCCCCAGCATTTT.

The chain combines TRBV2 with TRBJ1-6; possibly TRBD1 for D (6 bases). Looked up from germline, CDR1 is SNHLY and CDR2 is FYNNEI. Trimming left V 3 bases short and J 4 bases short, with 13 bases between. This CDR3 has 16 residues. The CDR3 protein is CASSDSTGQYNSPLHF. Written as DNA, the CDR3 is TGTGCCAGCAGTGACTCCACTGGACAGTATAATTCACCCCTCCACTTT.

The chain recombines TRBV29-1 with TRBJ2-3; TRBD2 agrees at 12 bases. V was pared by 7 bases and J by 4 bases, with 18 bases of the junction left unmatched. This CDR3 is 18 amino acids long. The V gene's germline CDR1 is SQVTM and CDR2 ANQGSEA. Here the CDR3 reads CSATKARTSGEGADTQYF. The CDR3 coding sequence is TGCAGCGCTACTAAAGCTAGGACTAGCGGGGAAGGAGCAGATACGCAGTATTTT.

This clone has a single count. The gene calls are TRBV18 and TRBJ1-3; no definite D call. This CDR3 region has 16 residues. Germline V gene sequence: CDR1 KGHSH, CDR2 LQKENI. V was pared by 3 bases and J by 2 bases, with 14 bases between. This CDR3 is CASSPTSEGAGNTIYF. Here the CDR3 DNA reads TGTGCCAGCTCACCGACTAGCGAGGGAGCTGGAAACACCATATATTTT.

The V gene is TRBV5-1, the J gene TRBJ1-2; maybe TRBD1 (5 bases). Trimming removed 1 base at V and 6 bases at J, with 10 bases between. CDR3 length equals 13 residues. Per the germline V gene, CDR1 is SGHRS and CDR2 is YFSETQ. The CDR3 protein is CASSLSPGHGYTF. The CDR3 region has the DNA TGCGCCAGCAGCTTGTCGCCAGGGCATGGCTACACCTTC.

V is TRBV5-1 and J is TRBJ2-3; 7 bases align to TRBD1. The CDR3 has 14 amino acids. The V gene's germline CDR1 is SGHRS and CDR2 YFSETQ. V dropped 6 bases and J dropped 4; count of bases not matched to a gene: 8. CDR3 sequence: CASNRDSSPDTQYF. DNA for the CDR3: TGCGCCAGCAACCGGGACAGTTCCCCAGATACGCAGTATTTT.

J is TRBJ2-1 and V is TRBV19; 9 bases are a match to TRBD1. Germline values: CDR1 LNHDA, CDR2 SQIVND (reference sequence). J was trimmed by 9 bases and V by 5 bases; bases with no gene match: 11. This CDR3 contains 15 residues. The CDR3 sequence is CASSASGTGYSEQFF. DNA for the CDR3: TGTGCCAGTAGTGCCTCCGGGACAGGGTATAGTGAGCAGTTCTTC.

The V gene is TRBV4-1, the J gene TRBJ2-5; 8 bases match TRBD1. J was trimmed by 5 bases and V by 6 bases; bases with no gene match: 11. The germline V gene encodes CDR1 MGHRA and CDR2 YSYEKL. This CDR3 region has 15 residues. CDR3 loop: CASSPPGTGGETQYF. The CDR3 DNA sequence: TGCGCCAGCAGTCCACCGGGGACAGGCGGGGAGACCCAGTACTTC.

The chain has TRBV18 and TRBJ1-5, with 8 positions matching TRBD1. V lost 6 bases to trimming and J lost 2 bases; unmatched junction nucleotides: 6. CDR1 and CDR2 from the germline V gene are KGHSH and LQKENI. The CDR3 loop spans 15 amino acids. The CDR3 protein is CASSPGQGGNQPQHF. CDR3 bases: TGTGCCAGCTCCCCAGGACAGGGTGGCAATCAGCCCCAGCATTTT. Filled out from reference TRBV18 and TRBJ1-5, the complete variable domain reads NAGVMQNPRHLVRRRGQEARLRCSPMKGHSHVYWYRQLPEEGLKFMVYLQKENIIDESGMPKERFSAEFPKEGPSILRIQQVVRGDSAAYFCASSPGQGGNQPQHFGDGTRLSIL.